The 16 T cell receptor beta chains below come from one sample, sequenced in a study of T cell responses to AZD1222 COVID-19 vaccine. The table came from immunoSEQ multiplex PCR; TCRdb's copy has only in-frame clones and leaves some out. Of about 140,000 clones in the sample, approximately 90% were seen once. Sequencing was performed on peripheral blood, taken on day 0 of AZD1222 vaccination. All receptors come from an adult in good health.

This sequence joins TRBV7-2 and TRBJ1-2, with TRBD1 identical over 7 bases. From germline, CDR1 is SGHTA and CDR2 FQGNSA. After removal of 5 bases from V and 7 bases from J, the junction contained 4 bases not matched to a gene. This CDR3 region has 12 residues. CDR3 region: CASSHRGGGYTF. The CDR3 DNA follows: TGTGCCAGCAGCCACAGGGGTGGTGGCTACACCTTC. Full variable domain (missing parts from reference TRBV7-2 and TRBJ1-2): GAGVSQSPSNKVTEKGKDVELRCDPISGHTALYWYRQSLGQGLEFLIYFQGNSAPDKSGLPSDRFSAERTGGSVSTLTIQRTQQEDSAVYLCASSHRGGGYTFGSGTRLTVV.

This chain links TRBV5-5 with TRBJ1-5, with no clear D. The CDR3 covers 15 residues. V lost 0 bases and J 1 base, leaving 8 bases between the germline ends. Germline V gives CDR1 SGHKS, CDR2 YYEKEE (reference sequence). The CDR3 DNA reads TGTGCCAGCAGCTTGGTTGGGGAAAGCAATCAGCCCCAGCATTTT. Translated, it gives CASSLVGESNQPQHF.

This chain connects TRBV28 to TRBJ1-1; D gene unclear. With 5 bases removed from V and 0 bases from J, the gap between germline ends came to 25 bases. Germline V CDR1 and CDR2: MDHEN, SYDVKM. CDR3 length: 19 residues. This CDR3 is CASSENPIRPRVMNTEAFF. Here the CDR3 DNA reads TGTGCCAGCAGTGAAAACCCGATTAGGCCGAGGGTCATGAACACTGAAGCTTTCTTT.

The rearrangement links TRBV5-8 to TRBJ1-2; D gene ambiguous. The CDR3 length is 14 residues. The V gene's germline CDR1 is SGHTS and CDR2 YDEGEE. Between the trimmed V and J ends, which lost 0 bases and 6 bases, there was a span of 12 bases. The DNA for the CDR3 is TGTGCCAGCAGCTTGGACAGAGTGACGAATGGCTACACCTTC. This sequence encodes CASSLDRVTNGYTF. Full variable domain (missing parts from reference TRBV5-8 and TRBJ1-2): EAGVTQSPTHLIKTRGQQATLRCSPISGHTSVYWYQQALGLGLQFLLWYDEGEERNRGNFPPRFSGRQFPNYSSELNVNALELEDSALYLCASSLDRVTNGYTFGSGTRLTVV.

This chain connects TRBV5-6 to TRBJ2-7, with a tentative D call TRBD1 (5 bases). CDR1 and CDR2 (germline): SGHDT, YYEEEE. CDR3 length: 15 amino acids. Deletions cut 4 bases from V and 3 bases from J, with 17 bases between. Here the CDR3 reads CASSTTKGSRYEQYF. CDR3 sequence (DNA): TGTGCCAGCAGCACGACGAAGGGGTCCCGCTACGAGCAGTACTTC.

The chain has TRBV5-1 and TRBJ2-7, with 9 bases matching TRBD1. The trim removed 1 base at V and 3 bases at J, leaving 5 bases unmatched. Per germline, CDR1 SGHRS and CDR2 YFSETQ. The CDR3 is 15 residues long. Here the CDR3 DNA reads TGCGCCAGCAGCTTGAGACAGGGGGGTCTCTACGAGCAGTACTTC. Protein: CASSLRQGGLYEQYF.

This clone was counted once. The chain is built from TRBV9 and TRBJ1-1; D unresolved. V lost 3 bases and J 1 base, leaving 13 bases between the germline ends. Germline CDR1 and CDR2: SGDLS and YYNGEE. CDR3 length: 15 amino acids. CDR3 amino acids: CASSGHSITNTEAFF. The CDR3 coding sequence is TGTGCCAGCAGCGGACACAGTATAACGAACACTGAAGCTTTCTTT.

The chain carries TRBV7-9 and TRBJ1-4; weak D call: TRBD1 (6 bases). This CDR3 contains 15 residues. CDR1 and CDR2 from the germline V gene are SEHNR and FQNEAQ (reference sequence). V was pared by 1 base and J by 6 bases, with 12 bases between. CDR3 sequence reads: CASSLGDRSYEKLFF. The DNA of the CDR3 is TGTGCCAGCAGCTTAGGAGACAGGTCTTATGAAAAACTGTTTTTT. Complete variable domain (other parts from reference TRBV7-9 and TRBJ1-4): DTGVSQNPRHKITKRGQNVTFRCDPISEHNRLYWYRQTLGQGPEFLTYFQNEAQLEKSRLLSDRFSAERPKGSFSTLEIQRTEQGDSAMYLCASSLGDRSYEKLFFGSGTQLSVL.

This sequence joins TRBV6-5 and TRBJ1-5, with unresolved D. The CDR3 is 13 residues long. The V end was cut by 7 bases, the J end by 4 bases, with 11 bases between. Germline loops: CDR1 MNHEY, CDR2 SVGAGI. The CDR3 here is CASTPGWNQPQHF. CDR3 DNA: TGTGCCAGCACCCCTGGCTGGAATCAGCCCCAGCATTTT.

The genes are TRBV5-1 and TRBJ1-2, with a weak D call TRBD1 (6 bases). CDR3 length equals 15 residues. The V gene lost 4 bases and the J gene lost 5 bases, with 18 bases spanning the gap. CDR1 is SGHRS and CDR2 is YFSETQ in the germline V gene. The CDR3 region is CASSARQDSRYGYTF. CDR3 coding DNA: TGCGCCAGCAGCGCAAGACAGGATTCGAGGTATGGCTACACCTTC.

The CDR3 loop reads CASTLTGMRNTEAFF. The CDR3 DNA is TGTGCCAGCACCCTTACAGGGATGAGGAACACTGAAGCTTTCTTT. The genes are TRBV3-1 (or the pseudogene TRBV3-2) and TRBJ1-1; TRBD1 might be the D (6 bases). Germline V CDR1 and CDR2: LGHDT, YNNKEL (reference sequence). The CDR3 consists of 15 residues. V gave up 7 bases and J gave up 1 base, with 16 bases separating them.

The chain combines TRBV4-2 with TRBJ1-2; perhaps TRBD1 as D (5 bases). V gave up 8 bases and J gave up 5 bases, with 30 bases separating them. There are 18 residues in the CDR3. CDR1 and CDR2 (germline): LGHNA, YNFKEQ. The CDR3: CASGATKGTYENPYGYTF. The CDR3 DNA is TGTGCCAGCGGAGCTACAAAGGGGACGTACGAGAATCCATATGGCTACACCTTC.

V is TRBV5-4 and J is TRBJ1-1, with D tentatively TRBD1 (5 bases). The germline V gene has CDR1 SGHNT and CDR2 YYREEE (reference sequence). V was shortened by 0 bases and J by 2 bases, with 14 bases between the two germline ends. This CDR3 contains 16 residues. CDR3 amino acids: CASSLGSSRANTEAFF. The CDR3 DNA reads TGTGCCAGCAGCTTGGGGTCCTCCAGGGCAAACACTGAAGCTTTCTTT.

The chain joins TRBV6-4 to TRBJ2-1; D is undetermined. V gave up 2 bases and J gave up 7 bases, with 6 bases separating them. CDR1 MRHNA and CDR2 SNTAGT come from the germline V gene. CDR3 size: 12 residues. The CDR3 loop is CASSDEKNEQFF. In DNA form, the CDR3 reads TGTGCCAGCAGTGACGAAAAGAATGAGCAGTTCTTC.

The chain links TRBV9 to TRBJ2-1; D perhaps matches TRBD2 (6 bases). The V and J ends lost 0 bases and 1 base respectively, with 11 bases between them. Germline values: CDR1 SGDLS, CDR2 YYNGEE. The CDR3 totals 16 residues. CDR3 DNA: TGTGCCAGCAGCGTAGTTGCGGGGCCGTCCTACAATGAGCAGTTCTTC. This gives the protein CASSVVAGPSYNEQFF.

The rearrangement joins TRBV20-1 to TRBJ1-4; D unclear. The CDR3 runs to 14 residues. The V gene's germline CDR1 is DFQATT and CDR2 SNEGSKA (reference sequence). The V end lost 3 bases, the J end lost 4 bases, and 12 bases lay between the germline ends. The CDR3 here is CSASGQARNEKLFF. Here the CDR3 DNA reads TGCAGTGCTAGTGGGCAGGCCCGTAATGAAAAACTGTTTTTT.